The 20 T cell receptor beta chains below all came from one sample that was sequenced in a study of vaccination effects on CD4 cells after COVID-19. Their target antigens are unknown. Viral peptide pools were used in the ViraFEST assay to expand antigen-specific CD4+ T cells, and sequencing came afterward. The culture ran for 10 to 11 days, and then CD4+ T cells were isolated. None of the vaccinated had previously contracted SARS-CoV-2, and their nucleocapsid antibodies tested negative. Only in-frame clones appear in the TCRdb table, and some are missing; sequencing was by immunoSEQ multiplex PCR. This table has 26,000 or so clones, around 70% appearing once. The specimen comprised CD4+ T cells from PBMCs cultured with SARS-CoV-2 spike peptides, sampled before COVID-19 vaccination. These receptors were obtained from a human donor who received a COVID-19 vaccine.

In the case of this clone: The junction does not match germline at one end; this may be a read error. V usage is TRBV2 and J usage is TRBJ1-1; D might be TRBD1 (6 bases). This CDR3 spans 14 amino acids. Germline CDR1 is SNHLY and CDR2 is FYNNEI. CDR3 loop: CASSGRQGNAEAFF. The CDR3 DNA follows: TGTGCCAGCAGTGGGAGGCAGGGGAACGCTGAAGCTTTCTTT. The full variable domain, in which reference TRBV2 and TRBJ1-1 provide the parts outside the CDR3, is EPEVTQTPSHQVTQMGQEVILRCVPISNHLYFYWYRQILGQKVEFLVSFYNNEISEKSEIFDDQFSVERPDGSNFTLKIRSTKLEDSAMYFCASSGRQGNAEAFFGQGTRLTVV.

The rearrangement joins TRBV4-1 to TRBJ1-6; maybe TRBD1 (5 bases). CDR3 length equals 15 residues. The V gene lost 5 bases and the J gene lost 3 bases, with 11 bases spanning the gap. The V gene's germline CDR1 is MGHRA and CDR2 YSYEKL. CDR3 in amino acids: CASSYLGDYNSPLHF. The CDR3 region has the DNA TGCGCCAGCAGCTACCTGGGGGACTATAATTCACCCCTCCACTTT.

Only a few counts were recorded for this clone. The chain joins TRBV4-1 to TRBJ1-3; no clear D gene. V lost 1 base, J lost 0 bases, and 7 bases lay in between. The CDR3 contains 15 residues. The germline V gene encodes CDR1 MGHRA and CDR2 YSYEKL. The CDR3 coding sequence is TGCGCCAGCAGCCAAGTTGTCATCTCTGGAAACACCATATATTTT. Translation: CASSQVVISGNTIYF.

The V call is TRBV7-2, the J call TRBJ1-2; 8 bases fit TRBD1. V dropped 5 bases and J dropped 7; count of bases not matched to a gene: 6. The CDR3 consists of 13 residues. CDR1 and CDR2 (germline): SGHTA, FQGNSA. The CDR3 DNA sequence: TGTGCCAGCAGCCCATACACAGGGGGTGGCTACACCTTC. This translates into CASSPYTGGGYTF. Variable domain in full (rest from reference TRBV7-2 and TRBJ1-2): GAGVSQSPSNKVTEKGKDVELRCDPISGHTALYWYRQSLGQGLEFLIYFQGNSAPDKSGLPSDRFSAERTGGSVSTLTIQRTQQEDSAVYLCASSPYTGGGYTFGSGTRLTVV.

V gene TRBV4-1 combines with J gene TRBJ1-1, with 12 bases that match TRBD1. Germline V gene sequence: CDR1 MGHRA, CDR2 YSYEKL. V was clipped by 4 bases and J by 4 bases; unmatched bases: 13. This CDR3 region has 18 residues. The CDR3 spells CASSRGTGGDFGVTEAFF. The CDR3 nucleotides are TGCGCCAGCAGCCGAGGGACAGGGGGCGATTTTGGAGTCACTGAAGCTTTCTTT.

The rearrangement joins TRBV4-1 to TRBJ1-5, with no clear D. The CDR3 covers 13 residues. The germline CDR1 and CDR2 sequences are MGHRA and YSYEKL. V lost 1 base and J 6 bases, leaving 7 bases between the germline ends. The CDR3 bases are TGCGCCAGCAGCCAAGTACTAGTTCAGCCCCAGCATTTT. It specifies CASSQVLVQPQHF.

This chain links TRBV27 with TRBJ1-1, with 8 bases aligning to TRBD1. Germline V lookup: CDR1 MNHEY, CDR2 SMNVEV (reference sequence). V dropped 6 bases and J dropped 0; count of bases not matched to a gene: 21. The CDR3 is made up of 20 amino acids. CDR3 nucleotides: TGTGCCAGCAGAGCTTACCGGACAGGGCTGAGGGGAGGTATGAACACTGAAGCTTTCTTT. Translation: CASRAYRTGLRGGMNTEAFF.

This clone appeared a single time. The rearrangement uses TRBV5-4 and TRBJ1-2; TRBD1 matches 10 bases. V dropped 8 bases and J dropped 4; count of bases not matched to a gene: 8. The germline V gene has CDR1 SGHNT and CDR2 YYREEE (reference sequence). The CDR3 is made up of 14 amino acids. The CDR3 coding sequence is TGTGCCAGTCTAAGACAGGGGGCAATCTATGGCTACACCTTC. Protein: CASLRQGAIYGYTF.

The chain combines TRBV7-9 with TRBJ2-3; 7 nucleotides match TRBD1. V lost 5 bases to trimming and J lost 0 bases; unmatched junction nucleotides: 2. Per germline, CDR1 SEHNR and CDR2 FQNEAQ (reference sequence). The CDR3 loop spans 14 amino acids. In DNA, the CDR3 is TGTGCCAGCAGCCGGGACAGTAGCACAGATACGCAGTATTTT. This translates into CASSRDSSTDTQYF.

This rearrangement joins TRBV5-1 to TRBJ2-1; D could derive from TRBD1 or TRBD2 (5 bases each). This CDR3 contains 14 residues. V dropped 1 base and J dropped 7 bases, with 12 bases sitting between them. CDR1 is SGHRS, CDR2 YFSETQ, per germline. The CDR3 DNA is TGCGCCAGCAGCTTGACAGGTTCGGGGAATGAGCAGTTCTTC. Residues: CASSLTGSGNEQFF.

CDR3 DNA sequence: TGTGCCAGCAGTGAATCGGACGGTACTAACTATGGCTACACCTTC. Translating gives CASSESDGTNYGYTF. This chain links TRBV6-1 with TRBJ1-2; no clear D. This CDR3 is 15 amino acids long. Trimming took 2 bases from V and 0 from J, leaving 10 bases between them. CDR1 MNHNS and CDR2 SASEGT come from the germline V gene.

This clone came up once. V gene TRBV9 combines with J gene TRBJ1-2; D is possibly TRBD1 (6 bases). Trimming pared 4 bases from V and 8 bases from J, leaving 15 bases between. CDR1 and CDR2 (germline): SGDLS, YYNGEE. This CDR3 has 13 residues. CDR3 residues: CASSSWTANGYTF. The CDR3 DNA reads as TGTGCCAGCAGCTCTTGGACAGCTAACGGCTACACCTTC.

The rearrangement links TRBV6-2 or TRBV6-3 to TRBJ2-7; TRBD1 aligns across 8 bases. Germline V gene lookup returns CDR1 MNHEY and CDR2 SVGEGT. V shed 2 bases and J 5 bases; nucleotides not matched to a gene: 14. The CDR3 loop spans 17 amino acids. In DNA, the CDR3 is TGTGCCAGCAGTTACAGGTTTGGTTCCAGGGGGCTTCACGAGCAGTACTTC. It yields the protein CASSYRFGSRGLHEQYF.

V is TRBV11-2 and J is TRBJ1-2; D is perhaps TRBD1 (6 bases). Germline loops: CDR1 SGHAT, CDR2 FQNNGV. V was trimmed by 4 bases and J by 4 bases, leaving 19 bases between them. CDR3 size: 16 residues. CDR3 nucleotide sequence: TGTGCCAGCAGCTCGCTCAAAGGGGGTCCGGGCTATGGCTACACCTTC. This encodes CASSSLKGGPGYGYTF.

The chain uses TRBV21-1 and TRBJ1-5. TRBV21-1 is termed a pseudogene. This CDR3 contains 14 residues. CDR3 sequence (DNA): TGTGCCAGCAGCAAACGCGCGACCAACCAGCCCCAGCATTTT. Translating gives CASSKRATNQPQHF.

The chain links TRBV27 to TRBJ1-5; D unresolved. CDR3 size: 15 residues. Germline V gene lookup returns CDR1 MNHEY and CDR2 SMNVEV (reference sequence). Trimming took off 6 bases at V and 2 bases at J, with 14 bases between the two ends. CDR3 bases: TGTGCCAGCAGCTTGGGGAATGGGGGCAATCAGCCCCAGCATTTT. Translation gives CASSLGNGGNQPQHF.

The chain carries TRBV7-9 and TRBJ2-5; D may be TRBD2 (6 bases). Between the trimmed V and J ends, which lost 1 base and 2 bases, there was a span of 20 bases. The CDR3 spans 18 residues. Germline V lookup: CDR1 SEHNR, CDR2 FQNEAQ (reference sequence). The CDR3 coding sequence is TGTGCCAGCAGCTTAGGAGGTTGGGCGGGACCCCAACAAGAGACCCAGTACTTC. It encodes CASSLGGWAGPQQETQYF.

The rearrangement links TRBV27 to TRBJ1-1; 11 bases are shared with TRBD1. This CDR3 spans 15 amino acids. The V segment lost 5 bases and the J segment 3 bases; nucleotides outside the gene matches: 5. Germline lookup yields CDR1 MNHEY and CDR2 SMNVEV (reference sequence). Written as DNA, the CDR3 is TGTGCCAGCAGTCGGACAGGGGGCTGGGACACTGAAGCTTTCTTT. Its protein product is CASSRTGGWDTEAFF.

The chain combines TRBV18 with TRBJ2-2; D is unresolved. The CDR3 contains 14 residues. Trimming left V 0 bases short and J 5 bases short, with 7 bases between. Germline loops: CDR1 KGHSH, CDR2 LQKENI. CDR3 nucleotide sequence: TGTGCCAGCTCACCACCGGGAACAACCGGGGAGCTGTTTTTT. It is translated as CASSPPGTTGELFF.

To note about this clone: Other nucleotide sequences in the sample specify the same CDR3. The CDR3: CASSLGQGGQPQHF. The CDR3 region has the DNA TGTGCCAGCAGCTTAGGACAGGGAGGGCAGCCCCAGCATTTT. The chain carries TRBV7-9 and TRBJ1-5; 7 bases match TRBD1. The CDR3 runs 14 residues. Trimming cost V 1 base and J 7 bases; bases outside gene matches: 4. Looked up from germline, CDR1 is SEHNR and CDR2 is FQNEAQ (reference sequence).